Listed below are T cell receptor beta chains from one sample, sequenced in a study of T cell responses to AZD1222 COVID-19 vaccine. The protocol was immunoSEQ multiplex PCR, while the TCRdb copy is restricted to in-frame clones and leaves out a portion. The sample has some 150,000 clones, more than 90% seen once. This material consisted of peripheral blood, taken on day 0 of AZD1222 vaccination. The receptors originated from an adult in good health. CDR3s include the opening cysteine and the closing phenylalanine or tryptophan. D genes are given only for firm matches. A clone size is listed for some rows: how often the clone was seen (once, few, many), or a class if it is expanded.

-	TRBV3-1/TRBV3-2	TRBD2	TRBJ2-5	CASSQQRAGLETQYF	TGTGCCAGCAGCCAACAGCGAGCGGGATTGGAGACCCAGTACTTC
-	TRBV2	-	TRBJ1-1	CASRAEGQNTEAFF	TGTGCCAGTAGGGCGGAAGGGCAGAACACTGAAGCTTTCTTT
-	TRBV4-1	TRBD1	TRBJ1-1	CASSQEGLDRGDTEAFF	TGCGCCAGCAGCCAAGAGGGGCTAGACAGGGGGGACACTGAAGCTTTCTTT
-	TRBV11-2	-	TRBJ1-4	CASSLRMGEKLFF	TGTGCCAGCAGCTTAAGAATGGGCGAAAAACTGTTTTTT
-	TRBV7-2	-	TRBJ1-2	CAILRAGDYGYTF	TGTGCCATCCTTAGGGCGGGGGACTATGGCTACACCTTC
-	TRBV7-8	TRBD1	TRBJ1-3	CASSLWDRVFRNTIYF	TGTGCCAGCAGCTTATGGGACAGGGTCTTTAGAAACACCATATATTTT
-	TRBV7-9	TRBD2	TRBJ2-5	CASKEASGRGEETQYF	TGTGCCAGCAAGGAGGCTAGCGGGAGAGGGGAAGAGACCCAGTACTTC
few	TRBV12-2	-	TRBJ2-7	CASRFRPGTVSYEQYF	TGTGCAAGTCGCTTCCGACCCGGGACAGTCTCCTACGAGCAGTACTTC
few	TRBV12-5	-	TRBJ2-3	CASALGDGRDTQYF	TGTGCTAGTGCCTTGGGGGATGGCAGAGATACGCAGTATTTT
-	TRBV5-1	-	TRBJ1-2	CASSLLGSNYGYTF	TGCGCCAGCAGCTTACTAGGGTCGAACTATGGCTACACCTTC
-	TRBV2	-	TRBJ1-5	CATTQVSDQPQHF	TGTGCCACCACCCAAGTGAGCGATCAGCCCCAGCATTTT
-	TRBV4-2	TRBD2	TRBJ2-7	CASSPLDGGRIYEQYF	TGTGCCAGCAGCCCCCTCGATGGCGGGAGGATCTACGAGCAGTACTTC
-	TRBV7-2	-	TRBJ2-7	CASSRRFSYEQYF	TGTGCCAGCAGTCGAAGGTTCTCCTACGAGCAGTACTTC
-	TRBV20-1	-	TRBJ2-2	CSASKGWSTGELFF	TGCAGTGCTAGTAAGGGGTGGTCCACCGGGGAGCTGTTTTTT
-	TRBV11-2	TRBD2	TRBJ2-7	CASSRAGGTTYEQYF	TGTGCCAGCAGCCGGGCGGGGGGGACAACCTACGAGCAGTACTTC
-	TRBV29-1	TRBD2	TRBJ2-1	CSVFGPSGIINEQFF	TGCAGCGTTTTCGGCCCTAGCGGGATAATAAATGAGCAGTTCTTC
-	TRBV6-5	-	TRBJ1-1	CASSYSGGGEAFF	TGTGCCAGCAGTTACTCGGGGGGCGGTGAAGCTTTCTTT
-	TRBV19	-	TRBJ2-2	CASSTSSGPGTGELFF	TGTGCCAGTAGTACCAGTAGCGGTCCTGGCACCGGGGAGCTGTTTTTT
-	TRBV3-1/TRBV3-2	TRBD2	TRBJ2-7	CASSQYAGEVYEQYF	TGTGCCAGCAGCCAATACGCGGGAGAGGTATACGAGCAGTACTTC
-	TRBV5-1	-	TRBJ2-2	CASSLAPQASAGELFF	TGCGCCAGCAGCTTGGCGCCTCAAGCGAGTGCCGGGGAGCTGTTTTTT
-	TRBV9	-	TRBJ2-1	CASSVGRPGYNEQFF	TGTGCCAGCAGCGTAGGTCGGCCGGGTTACAATGAGCAGTTCTTC
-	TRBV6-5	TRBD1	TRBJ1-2	CASSYNDRAGYTF	TGTGCCAGCAGTTATAACGACAGGGCTGGCTACACCTTC
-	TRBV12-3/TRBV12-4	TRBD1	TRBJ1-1	CASSLQGLAAFF	TGTGCCAGCAGTCTACAGGGGCTGGCAGCTTTCTTT
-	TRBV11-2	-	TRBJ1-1	CASRGQENTEAFF	TGTGCCAGCAGGGGACAAGAGAACACTGAAGCTTTCTTT
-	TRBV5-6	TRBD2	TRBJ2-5	CASSLLAGEETQYF	TGTGCCAGCAGCTTGTTAGCGGGAGAGGAGACCCAGTACTTC
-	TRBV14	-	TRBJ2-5	CASSQLRARYQETQYF	TGTGCCAGCAGCCAATTAAGGGCCCGATACCAAGAGACCCAGTACTTC
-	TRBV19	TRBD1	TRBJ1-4	CATTDRGATNEKLFF	TGTGCCACCACGGACAGGGGTGCAACTAATGAAAAACTGTTTTTT
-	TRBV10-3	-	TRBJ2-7	CAISVPAHGEQYF	TGTGCCATCAGTGTCCCTGCTCACGGCGAGCAGTACTTC
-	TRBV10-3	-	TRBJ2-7	CAISGQGLIPGEQYF	TGTGCCATCAGTGGCCAGGGGCTGATACCGGGCGAGCAGTACTTC
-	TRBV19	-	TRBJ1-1	CASSREFTEAFF	TGTGCCAGTAGTAGAGAGTTCACTGAAGCTTTCTTT
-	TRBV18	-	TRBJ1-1	CASSPPTGGGNTEAFF	TGTGCCAGCTCACCACCAACGGGGGGCGGTAACACTGAAGCTTTCTTT
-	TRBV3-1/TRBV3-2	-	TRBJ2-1	CASSPWGSKGNEQFF	TGTGCCAGCAGCCCTTGGGGGAGTAAAGGCAATGAGCAGTTCTTC
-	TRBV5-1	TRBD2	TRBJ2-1	CASSAGTSGRANEQFF	TGCGCCAGCAGCGCGGGGACTAGCGGGAGGGCCAATGAGCAGTTCTTC
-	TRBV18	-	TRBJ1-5	CASSPPGGQPQHF	TGTGCCAGCTCACCACCTGGGGGACAGCCCCAGCATTTT
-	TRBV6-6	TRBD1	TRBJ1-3	CASTSTGHSGNTIYF	TGTGCCAGCACCTCGACAGGGCACTCTGGAAACACCATATATTTT
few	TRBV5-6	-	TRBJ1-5	CASSSVETTGIGQPQHF	TGTGCCAGCAGCTCGGTGGAGACCACAGGGATAGGTCAGCCCCAGCATTTT
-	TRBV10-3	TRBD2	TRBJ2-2	CAISISGRATTGELFF	TGTGCCATCAGCATTAGCGGGAGGGCCACCACCGGGGAGCTGTTTTTT
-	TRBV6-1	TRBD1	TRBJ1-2	CASSETGTGAYGYTF	TGTGCCAGCAGTGAAACCGGGACAGGGGCTTATGGCTACACCTTC
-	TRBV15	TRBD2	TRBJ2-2	CATSRSFGRRGAGELFF	TGTGCCACCAGCAGAAGTTTCGGACGGCGGGGGGCCGGGGAGCTGTTTTTT
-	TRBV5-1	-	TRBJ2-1	CASSLRGPVSYNEQFF	TGCGCCAGCAGCTTGAGGGGACCGGTTTCTTACAATGAGCAGTTCTTC
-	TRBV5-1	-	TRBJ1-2	CASSLSGFYGYTF	TGCGCCAGCAGCTTGTCAGGGTTCTATGGCTACACCTTC
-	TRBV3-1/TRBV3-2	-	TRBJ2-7	CASSSRGRSSYEQYF	TGTGCCAGCAGCTCTAGGGGGAGGAGCTCCTACGAGCAGTACTTC
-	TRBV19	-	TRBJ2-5	CASSIAVQKETQYF	TGTGCCAGTAGTATAGCGGTACAGAAAGAGACCCAGTACTTC
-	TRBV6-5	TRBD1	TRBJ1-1	CASSYGQGAGNTEAFF	TGTGCCAGCAGTTACGGGCAGGGGGCGGGAAACACTGAAGCTTTCTTT